Below, 26 T cell receptor beta chains from the same sample are listed, as sequenced in a study of OX40 agonist ivuxolimab in advanced cancers. Profiled with immunoSEQ multiplex PCR; TCRdb holds only in-frame clones, not every one. The data hold over 20,000 clones, with over 80% observed a single time. The specimen comprised CD4+ or CD8+ T cells sorted from blood, sampled in a trial of the OX40 agonist ivuxolimab. The receptor source for this set is an adult with an advanced solid tumor such as melanoma, head and neck, liver or kidney cancer.

A single count supports this clone. CDR3 bases: TGTGCCAGCAGCCTGGCCTTGTGGGAGACCCAGTACTTC. Translated, it gives CASSLALWETQYF. The chain has TRBV27 and TRBJ2-5; no definite D call. V lost 6 bases to trimming and J lost 5 bases, with 13 bases between them. This CDR3 spans 13 amino acids. The V gene's germline CDR1 is MNHEY and CDR2 SMNVEV (reference sequence).

This rearrangement joins TRBV7-2 to TRBJ2-1; possible D gene TRBD2, 5 bases. Germline V gene data show CDR1 as SGHTA and CDR2 as FQGNSA. The CDR3 runs 15 residues. V was shortened by 1 base and J by 8 bases, with 15 bases between the two germline ends. The CDR3 region is CASSLGAEEFDEQFF. Here the CDR3 DNA reads TGTGCCAGCAGCTTAGGGGCGGAGGAGTTTGATGAGCAGTTCTTC.

The chain links TRBV2 to TRBJ2-5; TRBD1 is a possible D gene (6 bases). Trimming removed 2 bases from V and 1 base from J, with 14 bases in between. Germline CDR1 SNHLY, CDR2 FYNNEI. This CDR3 contains 16 residues. CDR3 in DNA: TGTGCCAGCAGTGAAAACCCAAAGGGGGTCCAAGAGACCCAGTACTTC. Protein product: CASSENPKGVQETQYF.

As regards this clone: Within the sample, other DNA sequences also encode this same CDR3. This chain links TRBV7-3 with TRBJ1-1, with 7 bases fitting TRBD1. Trimming took 4 bases from V and 1 from J; bases not matched to a gene: 3. The V gene's germline CDR1 is SGHTA and CDR2 FQGTGA. This CDR3 has 14 amino acids. In nucleotides, the CDR3 is TGTGCCAGCAGCTCGACAGGGCGGAACACTGAAGCTTTCTTT. Encoded protein: CASSSTGRNTEAFF. The whole variable domain, filled in from reference TRBV7-3 and TRBJ1-1, reads GAGVSQTPSNKVTEKGKYVELRCDPISGHTALYWYRQSLGQGPEFLIYFQGTGAADDSGLPNDRFFAVRPEGSVSTLKIQRTERGDSAVYLCASSSTGRNTEAFFGQGTRLTVV.

The V gene is TRBV5-1, the J gene TRBJ2-7; tentatively, D is TRBD2 (5 bases). In germline, CDR1 is SGHRS, CDR2 YFSETQ. The CDR3 consists of 14 residues. V was pared by 3 bases and J by 3 bases, with 13 bases between. CDR3 amino acids: CASSSVPEGYEQYF. CDR3 DNA: TGCGCCAGCAGCTCGGTCCCTGAGGGCTACGAGCAGTACTTC. The complete variable domain, with remaining parts taken from reference TRBV5-1 and TRBJ2-7, reads KAGVTQTPRYLIKTRGQQVTLSCSPISGHRSVSWYQQTPGQGLQFLFEYFSETQRNKGNFPGRFSGRQFSNSRSEMNVSTLELGDSALYLCASSSVPEGYEQYFGPGTRLTVT.

This rearrangement joins TRBV18 to TRBJ2-7; perhaps D is TRBD1 or TRBD2 (5 bases each). Looked up from germline, CDR1 is KGHSH and CDR2 is LQKENI. The germline V and J ends were trimmed by 2 bases and 7 bases, with 12 bases remaining between them. This CDR3 has 13 residues. The CDR3 sequence: CASSPTPGSEQYF. In DNA, the CDR3 is TGTGCCAGCTCACCAACTCCAGGGAGTGAGCAGTACTTC.

The rearrangement links TRBV7-9 to TRBJ2-7, with unresolved D. The CDR3 totals 12 residues. Germline CDR1 SEHNR, CDR2 FQNEAQ (reference sequence). V lost 1 base and J lost 6, with 7 bases in between. CDR3 nucleotide sequence: TGTGCCAGCAGCTTAGTAAAGAGCGAGCAGTACTTC. Its protein product is CASSLVKSEQYF.

This sequence joins TRBV5-5 and TRBJ2-7; D is possibly TRBD1 (7 bases). The CDR3 has 14 residues. V dropped 4 bases and J dropped 6 bases, with 17 bases sitting between them. Germline V CDR1 and CDR2: SGHKS, YYEKEE (reference sequence). CDR3 sequence (DNA): TGTGCCAGCAGCGCGGCCCAGGGGGGCGGCGAGCAGTACTTC. Translation: CASSAAQGGGEQYF.

This chain links TRBV4-3 with TRBJ2-2; D is uncertain. The CDR3 consists of 15 residues. The germline gives CDR1 LGHNA, CDR2 YSLEER. Trimming took 0 bases from V and 1 from J, leaving 6 bases between them. The CDR3 reads CASSQDWGNTGELFF. The CDR3 DNA reads as TGCGCCAGCAGCCAAGATTGGGGGAACACCGGGGAGCTGTTTTTT.

The chain employs TRBV2 and TRBJ2-3, with 13 bases lining up with TRBD2. Trimming at V came to 6 bases and at J to 6 bases, leaving 6 bases not matched to a gene. Looked up from germline, CDR1 is SNHLY and CDR2 is FYNNEI. This CDR3 contains 15 residues. The CDR3 protein is CASRGLAGVRDTQYF. The CDR3 DNA reads as TGTGCCAGCAGAGGACTAGCGGGAGTACGTGATACGCAGTATTTT.

This sequence joins TRBV5-1 and TRBJ2-7; D is perhaps TRBD1 (5 bases). Between the trimmed V and J ends, which lost 5 bases and 2 bases, there was a span of 11 bases. The CDR3 extends over 13 amino acids. The germline V gene encodes CDR1 SGHRS and CDR2 YFSETQ. The CDR3 reads CASRGLPPYEQYF. CDR3 coding DNA: TGCGCCAGCAGGGGGCTCCCGCCCTACGAGCAGTACTTC.

This chain joins TRBV2 and TRBJ2-3; tentative D call: TRBD1 (5 bases). Trimming removed 10 bases from V and 4 bases from J, with 15 bases in between. In germline, CDR1 is SNHLY, CDR2 FYNNEI. CDR3 length equals 13 residues. The CDR3 DNA reads TGTGCCATCCAGGCAACAGGTTCAGATACGCAGTATTTT. Its translation: CAIQATGSDTQYF.

This CDR3 is CASSMTANYGYTF. The CDR3 nucleotides are TGTGCCAGTAGCATGACAGCGAACTATGGCTACACCTTC. The rearrangement joins TRBV19 to TRBJ1-2, with a possible D match to TRBD1 (5 bases). Germline assignment: CDR1 LNHDA and CDR2 SQIVND (reference sequence). V lost 6 bases and J lost 2, with 10 bases in between. The CDR3 has 13 amino acids.

This clone was counted a few times. The V call is TRBV7-6, the J call TRBJ1-1; 8 positions match TRBD1. J lost 5 bases, V lost 5 bases, and 10 bases had no gene match. The CDR3 contains 15 residues. Germline V gene data show CDR1 as SGHVS and CDR2 as FNYEAQ. CDR3 coding DNA: TGTGCCAGCAGCCCGAGTGGGACAGGTGTGACTGAAGCTTTCTTT. This translates into CASSPSGTGVTEAFF. Using reference TRBV7-6 and TRBJ1-1 for the parts outside the CDR3, the full variable domain is GAGVSQSPRYKVTKRGQDVALRCDPISGHVSLYWYRQALGQGPEFLTYFNYEAQQDKSGLPNDRFSAERPEGSISTLTIQRTEQRDSAMYRCASSPSGTGVTEAFFGQGTRLTVV.

V is TRBV6-6 and J is TRBJ2-1; perhaps D is TRBD1 or TRBD2 (5 bases each). V lost 4 bases and J 7 bases, leaving 11 bases between the germline ends. The CDR3 spans 13 residues. Germline CDR1 is MNHNY and CDR2 is SVGAGI (reference sequence). Here the CDR3 reads CASSWGRINEQFF. For the CDR3, the DNA is TGTGCCAGCAGTTGGGGACGGATAAATGAGCAGTTCTTC.

The V and J genes are TRBV28 and TRBJ1-4; TRBD1 might be the D (5 bases). The CDR3 covers 12 residues. V lost 7 bases and J 8 bases, leaving 11 bases between the germline ends. Per germline, CDR1 MDHEN and CDR2 SYDVKM. CDR3 region: CASNQGREKLFF. In DNA, the CDR3 is TGTGCCAGCAATCAGGGCAGGGAAAAACTGTTTTTT.

The chain carries TRBV10-2 and TRBJ2-1; 7 bases align to TRBD2. This CDR3 spans 15 amino acids. Germline CDR1 and CDR2: WSHSY and SAAADI. The V gene end was trimmed by 8 bases and the J gene end by 2 bases; junction bases not matched to a gene: 9. CDR3 sequence (DNA): TGCGCCAGCTTTAGTCGGGAGGCCGCCTACAATGAGCAGTTCTTC. Amino acids: CASFSREAAYNEQFF.

This chain joins TRBV11-3 and TRBJ2-1, with D possibly being TRBD2 (7 bases). CDR3 length equals 16 residues. Germline CDR1 is SGHNT and CDR2 is YENEEA. The ends were cut back, 5 bases at V and 1 base at J, with 15 bases in the middle. CDR3 protein: CASSDRGGGSYNEQFF. The DNA for the CDR3 is TGTGCCAGCAGCGACCGGGGAGGGGGTTCCTACAATGAGCAGTTCTTC.

The rearrangement joins TRBV6-5 to TRBJ2-1; no firm D call. The CDR3 length is 15 residues. Germline V gene data show CDR1 as MNHEY and CDR2 as SVGAGI. Trimming pared 6 bases from V and 1 base from J, leaving 13 bases between. The CDR3 DNA is TGTGCCAGCAGCTCCCCGAGGCGATCCTACAATGAGCAGTTCTTC. This codes for CASSSPRRSYNEQFF.

This rearrangement joins TRBV7-2 to TRBJ1-1; no firm D call. The CDR3 contains 12 residues. Germline V lookup: CDR1 SGHTA, CDR2 FQGNSA. The ends were cut back, 1 base at V and 6 bases at J, with 6 bases in the middle. The chain's CDR3 is CASSLGGPEAFF. As DNA, the CDR3 is TGTGCCAGCAGCTTAGGTGGGCCTGAAGCTTTCTTT. Supplemented by reference TRBV7-2 and TRBJ1-1, the full variable domain reads GAGVSQSPSNKVTEKGKDVELRCDPISGHTALYWYRQSLGQGLEFLIYFQGNSAPDKSGLPSDRFSAERTGGSVSTLTIQRTQQEDSAVYLCASSLGGPEAFFGQGTRLTVV.

This rearrangement joins TRBV4-3 to TRBJ2-7; 11 nucleotides agree with TRBD2. The V and J ends lost 1 base and 2 bases, in that order; junction bases with no gene match: 1. CDR3 length equals 15 residues. CDR1 and CDR2 (germline): LGHNA, YSLEER. The CDR3 sequence is CASSQGLAGPYEQYF. CDR3 coding DNA: TGCGCCAGCAGCCAAGGACTAGCGGGGCCCTACGAGCAGTACTTC.

This rearrangement joins TRBV6-6 to TRBJ2-7, with a possible D match to TRBD1 (6 bases). The CDR3 has 15 residues. The germline V gene has CDR1 MNHNY and CDR2 SVGAGI (reference sequence). Trimming took 6 bases from V and 2 from J, leaving 17 bases between them. Written as DNA, the CDR3 is TGTGCCAGCAGCCCCGACAGGACCCCAGCCTACGAGCAGTACTTC. Its translation is CASSPDRTPAYEQYF.

This sequence joins TRBV7-6 and TRBJ2-2; unclear D gene. Germline loops: CDR1 SGHVS, CDR2 FNYEAQ. The V gene lost 1 base and the J gene lost 6 bases, with 3 bases spanning the gap. The CDR3 length is 12 residues. CDR3 DNA sequence: TGTGCCAGCAGCTTAGTCCCCGGGGAGCTGTTTTTT. This codes for CASSLVPGELFF.

This clone is medium-sized within its sample. J is TRBJ2-7 and V is TRBV29-1; D might be TRBD1 (6 bases). The germline CDR1 and CDR2 sequences are SQVTM and ANQGSEA. This CDR3 is built from 13 residues. The V end lost 3 bases, the J end lost 0 bases, and 9 bases lay between the germline ends. The CDR3 reads CSVDDRSSYEQYF. The DNA of the CDR3 is TGCAGCGTTGACGACAGGAGCTCCTACGAGCAGTACTTC.

The chain has TRBV5-6 and TRBJ1-6; D is ambiguous. The V end lost 1 base, the J end lost 0 bases, and 5 bases lay between the germline ends. CDR1 and CDR2 (germline): SGHDT, YYEEEE. This CDR3 has 15 residues. The CDR3 coding sequence is TGTGCCAGCAGCTTGTCGGTCTCCTATAATTCACCCCTCCACTTT. Translated: CASSLSVSYNSPLHF.

The chain couples TRBV10-1 to TRBJ2-1; no firm D call. V lost 3 bases, J lost 9 bases, and 21 bases lay in between. This CDR3 region has 16 residues. In germline, CDR1 is WNHNN, CDR2 SYGVQD (reference sequence). CDR3 bases: TGCGCCAGCAGTGACATTGCGGTAGTCGGCATTGCTGAGCAGTTCTTC. It specifies CASSDIAVVGIAEQFF.